This TCR beta chain was identified in a study of control samples from healthy donors and cancer patients. Sequencing was performed with immunoSEQ multiplex PCR; in TCRdb, only in-frame clones are kept and a portion is missing. The table records around 150,000 clones, approximately 86% of them present only once. V gave up 4 bases and J gave up 2 bases; unmatched junction bases: 8. The germline V gene has CDR1 MDHEN and CDR2 SYDVKM. The CDR3 is made up of 16 amino acids. This clone was seen many times. Sequenced sample: blood. The clonotype originates from a man between 18 and 29 years old in good health. V gene TRBV28 combines with J gene TRBJ1-5; the match to TRBD1 covers 7 bases. CDR3 in DNA: TGTGCCAGCAGTTCCAACAGGGGAGGAGGCAATCAGCCCCAGCATTTT. This sequence encodes CASSSNRGGGNQPQHF. The entire variable domain, with the rest obtained from reference TRBV28 and TRBJ1-5, is as follows: DVKVTQSSRYLVKRTGEKVFLECVQDMDHENMFWYRQDPGLGLRLIYFSYDVKMKEKGDIPEGYSVSREKKERFSLILESASTNQTSMYLCASSSNRGGGNQPQHFGDGTRLSIL.